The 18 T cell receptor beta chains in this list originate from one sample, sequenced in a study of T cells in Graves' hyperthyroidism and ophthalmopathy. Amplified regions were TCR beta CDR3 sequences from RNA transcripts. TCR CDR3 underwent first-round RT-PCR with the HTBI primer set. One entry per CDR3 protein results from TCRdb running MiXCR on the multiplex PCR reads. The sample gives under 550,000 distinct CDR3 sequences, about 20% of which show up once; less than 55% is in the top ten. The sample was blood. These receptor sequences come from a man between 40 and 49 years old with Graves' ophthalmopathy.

The CDR3 loop is CASSLRQNPSYEQYF. CDR3 nucleotides: TGCGCCAGCAGCCTCAGACAGAACCCATCCTACGAGCAGTACTTC. V gene TRBV4-1 combines with J gene TRBJ2-7, with D possibly TRBD1 on 5 matching bases. The CDR3 is 15 amino acids. With 4 bases removed from V and 1 base from J, the gap between germline ends came to 14 bases. Germline-derived CDR1 and CDR2 are MGHRA and YSYEKL.

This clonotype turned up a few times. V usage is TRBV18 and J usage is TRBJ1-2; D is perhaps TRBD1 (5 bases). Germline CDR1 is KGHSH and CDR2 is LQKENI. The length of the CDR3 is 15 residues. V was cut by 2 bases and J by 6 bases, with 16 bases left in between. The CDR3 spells CASSPKPGELDGYTF. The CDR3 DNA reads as TGTGCCAGCTCACCAAAGCCGGGGGAATTAGATGGCTACACCTTC.

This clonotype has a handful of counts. This CDR3 reads CASSLFMDGSNQPQHF. As DNA, the CDR3 is TGTGCCAGCAGCTTATTCATGGATGGGAGCAATCAGCCCCAGCATTTT. The chain joins TRBV7-9 to TRBJ1-5; D is uncertain. CDR1 is SEHNR and CDR2 is FQNEAQ in the germline V gene (reference sequence). V was trimmed by 2 bases and J by 1 base, leaving 12 bases between them. The CDR3 consists of 16 residues. Combining the CDR3 with reference TRBV7-9 and TRBJ1-5 gives the whole variable domain DTGVSQNPRHKITKRGQNVTFRCDPISEHNRLYWYRQTLGQGPEFLTYFQNEAQLEKSRLLSDRFSAERPKGSFSTLEIQRTEQGDSAMYLCASSLFMDGSNQPQHFGDGTRLSIL.

This CDR3 reads CASQGLAGARRETQYF. CDR3 coding DNA: TGTGCCAGCCAAGGGCTAGCGGGGGCCCGACGCGAGACCCAGTACTTC. The V call is TRBV10-3, the J call TRBJ2-5, with 10 bases fitting TRBD2. This CDR3 spans 16 amino acids. Germline CDR1 and CDR2: ENHRY and SYGVKD. With 10 bases clipped from V and 5 bases from J, the junction kept 16 bases outside the gene matches.

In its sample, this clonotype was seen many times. Here the CDR3 reads CASSEPVLYEQYF. The CDR3 bases are TGTGCCAGCAGTGAACCAGTTTTGTACGAGCAGTACTTC. The rearrangement links TRBV6-1 to TRBJ2-7; the D is unclear. Deletions cut 2 bases from V and 4 bases from J, with 9 bases between. This CDR3 has 13 residues. Germline V lookup: CDR1 MNHNS, CDR2 SASEGT.

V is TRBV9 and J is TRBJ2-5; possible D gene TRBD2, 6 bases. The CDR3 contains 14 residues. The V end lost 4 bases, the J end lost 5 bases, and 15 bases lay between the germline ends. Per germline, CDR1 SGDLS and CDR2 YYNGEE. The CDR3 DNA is TGTGCCAGCAGCTCCGGCTCGGCGGGGGAGACCCAGTACTTC. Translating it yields CASSSGSAGETQYF.

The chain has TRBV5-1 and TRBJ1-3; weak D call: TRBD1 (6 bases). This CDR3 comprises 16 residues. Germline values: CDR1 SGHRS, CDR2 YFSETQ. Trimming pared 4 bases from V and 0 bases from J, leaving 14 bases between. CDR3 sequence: CASSLTTGYSGNTIYF. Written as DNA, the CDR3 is TGCGCCAGCAGCCTAACGACAGGTTACTCTGGAAACACCATATATTTT.

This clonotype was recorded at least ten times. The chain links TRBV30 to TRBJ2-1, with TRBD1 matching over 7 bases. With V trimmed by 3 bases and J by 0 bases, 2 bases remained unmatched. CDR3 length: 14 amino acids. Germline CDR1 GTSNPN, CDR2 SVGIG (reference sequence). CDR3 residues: CAWRDRSSYNEQFF. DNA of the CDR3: TGTGCCTGGAGGGACAGGAGCTCCTACAATGAGCAGTTCTTC.

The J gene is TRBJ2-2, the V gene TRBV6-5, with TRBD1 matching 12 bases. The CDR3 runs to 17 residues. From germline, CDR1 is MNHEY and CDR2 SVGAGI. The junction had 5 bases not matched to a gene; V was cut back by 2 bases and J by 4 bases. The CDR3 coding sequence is TGTGCCAGCAGTTACGGGACAGGGGGCGTAATCACCGGGGAGCTGTTTTTT. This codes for CASSYGTGGVITGELFF.

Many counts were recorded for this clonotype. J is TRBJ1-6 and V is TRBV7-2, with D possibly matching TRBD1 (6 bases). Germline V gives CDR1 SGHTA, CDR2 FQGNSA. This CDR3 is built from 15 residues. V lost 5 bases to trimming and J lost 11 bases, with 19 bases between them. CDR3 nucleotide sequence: TGTGCCAGCAGCGCTACTACAGGGATCCTCGCACCCCTCCACTTT. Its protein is CASSATTGILAPLHF.

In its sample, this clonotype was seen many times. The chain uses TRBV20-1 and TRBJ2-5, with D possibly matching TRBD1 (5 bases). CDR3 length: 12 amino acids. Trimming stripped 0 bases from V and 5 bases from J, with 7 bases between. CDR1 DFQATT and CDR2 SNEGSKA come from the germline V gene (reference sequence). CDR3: CSARDKGETQYF. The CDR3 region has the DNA TGCAGTGCTAGAGACAAGGGGGAGACCCAGTACTTC.

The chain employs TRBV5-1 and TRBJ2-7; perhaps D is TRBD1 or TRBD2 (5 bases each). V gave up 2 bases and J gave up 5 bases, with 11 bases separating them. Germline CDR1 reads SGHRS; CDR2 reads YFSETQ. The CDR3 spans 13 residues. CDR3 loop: CASSLIGTNEQYF. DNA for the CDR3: TGCGCCAGCAGCTTAATCGGGACGAACGAGCAGTACTTC.

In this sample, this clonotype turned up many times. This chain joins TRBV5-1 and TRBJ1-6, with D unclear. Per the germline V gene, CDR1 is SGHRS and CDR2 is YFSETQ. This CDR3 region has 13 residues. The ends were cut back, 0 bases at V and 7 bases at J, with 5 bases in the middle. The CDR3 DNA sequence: TGCGCCAGCAGCTTGGAGGAGAATTCACCCCTCCACTTT. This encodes CASSLEENSPLHF. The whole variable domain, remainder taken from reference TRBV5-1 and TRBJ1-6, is KAGVTQTPRYLIKTRGQQVTLSCSPISGHRSVSWYQQTPGQGLQFLFEYFSETQRNKGNFPGRFSGRQFSNSRSEMNVSTLELGDSALYLCASSLEENSPLHFGNGTRLTVT.

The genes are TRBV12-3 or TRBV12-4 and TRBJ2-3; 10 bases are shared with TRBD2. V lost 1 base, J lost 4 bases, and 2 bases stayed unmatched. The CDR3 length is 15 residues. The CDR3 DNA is TGTGCCAGCAGTTTAGAGGGGACTAGCGCAGATACGCAGTATTTT. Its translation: CASSLEGTSADTQYF.

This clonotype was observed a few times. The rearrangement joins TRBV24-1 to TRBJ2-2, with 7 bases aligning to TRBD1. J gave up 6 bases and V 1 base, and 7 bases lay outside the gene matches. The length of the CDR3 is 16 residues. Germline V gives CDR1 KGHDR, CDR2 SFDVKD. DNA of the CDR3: TGTGCCACCAGTGATTTAAAGGGGGCTAGACCCGGGGAGCTGTTTTTT. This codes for CATSDLKGARPGELFF.

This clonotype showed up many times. CDR3 sequence: CASSLATGSITDTQYF. CDR3 coding DNA: TGCGCCAGCAGCTTGGCGACAGGGAGTATCACAGATACGCAGTATTTT. The chain carries TRBV5-1 and TRBJ2-3, with 7 bases aligning to TRBD1. This CDR3 contains 16 residues. V lost 0 bases and J lost 2; bases outside the gene matches: 6. Germline lookup yields CDR1 SGHRS and CDR2 YFSETQ.

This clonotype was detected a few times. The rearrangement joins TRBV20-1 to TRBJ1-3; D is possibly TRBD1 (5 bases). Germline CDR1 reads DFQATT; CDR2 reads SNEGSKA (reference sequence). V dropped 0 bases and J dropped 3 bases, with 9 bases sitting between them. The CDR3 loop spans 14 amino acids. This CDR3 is CSARDQGVGNTIYF. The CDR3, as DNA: TGCAGTGCTAGAGATCAAGGGGTTGGAAACACCATATATTTT.

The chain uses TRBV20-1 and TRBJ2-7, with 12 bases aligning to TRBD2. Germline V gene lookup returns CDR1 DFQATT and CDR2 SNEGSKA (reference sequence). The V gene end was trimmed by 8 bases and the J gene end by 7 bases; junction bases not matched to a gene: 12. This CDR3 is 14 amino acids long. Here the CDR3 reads CSLLFTSGRREQYF. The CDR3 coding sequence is TGCAGTCTGCTCTTCACTAGCGGGAGGAGGGAGCAGTACTTC.